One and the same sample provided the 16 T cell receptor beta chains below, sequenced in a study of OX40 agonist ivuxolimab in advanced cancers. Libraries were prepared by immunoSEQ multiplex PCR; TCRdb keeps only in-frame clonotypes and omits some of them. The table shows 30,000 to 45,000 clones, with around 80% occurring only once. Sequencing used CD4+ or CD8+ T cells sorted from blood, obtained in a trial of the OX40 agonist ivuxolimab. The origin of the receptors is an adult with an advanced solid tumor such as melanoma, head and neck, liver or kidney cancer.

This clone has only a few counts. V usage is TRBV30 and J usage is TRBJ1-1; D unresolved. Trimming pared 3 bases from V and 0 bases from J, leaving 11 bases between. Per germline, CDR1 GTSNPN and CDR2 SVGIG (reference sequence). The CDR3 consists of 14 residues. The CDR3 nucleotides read TGTGCCTGGAGATTGTTGGCTATGAACACTGAAGCTTTCTTT. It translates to CAWRLLAMNTEAFF.

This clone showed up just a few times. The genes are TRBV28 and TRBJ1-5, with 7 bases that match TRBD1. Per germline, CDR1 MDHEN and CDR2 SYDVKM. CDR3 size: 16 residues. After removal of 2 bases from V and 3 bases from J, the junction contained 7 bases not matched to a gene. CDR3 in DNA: TGTGCCAGCAGTTTACTGGGTACAGGGGTCAATCAGCCCCAGCATTTT. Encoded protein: CASSLLGTGVNQPQHF.

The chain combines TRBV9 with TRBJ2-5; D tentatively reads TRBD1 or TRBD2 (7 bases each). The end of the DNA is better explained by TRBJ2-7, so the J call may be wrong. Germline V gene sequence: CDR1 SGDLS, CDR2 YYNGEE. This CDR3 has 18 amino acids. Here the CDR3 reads CASSVDPSGTARGGEQYF. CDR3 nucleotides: TGTGCCAGCAGCGTAGACCCCTCCGGGACAGCTAGGGGGGGCGAGCAGTACTTC.

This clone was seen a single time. CDR3 in DNA: TGTGCCAGCAGCTTGGTCAAAGAGACCCAGTACTTC. Translating gives CASSLVKETQYF. The chain recombines TRBV5-4 with TRBJ2-5; D not resolved. The germline V gene has CDR1 SGHNT and CDR2 YYREEE (reference sequence). V was cut by 0 bases and J by 3 bases, with 3 bases left in between. CDR3 length equals 12 residues.

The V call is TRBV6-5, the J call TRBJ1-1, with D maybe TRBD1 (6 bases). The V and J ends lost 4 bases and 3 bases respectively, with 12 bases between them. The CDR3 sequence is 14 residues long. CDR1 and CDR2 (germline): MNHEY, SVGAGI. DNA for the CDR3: TGTGCCAGCAGTTTGCTCTCAGGGGACACTGAAGCTTTCTTT. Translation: CASSLLSGDTEAFF.

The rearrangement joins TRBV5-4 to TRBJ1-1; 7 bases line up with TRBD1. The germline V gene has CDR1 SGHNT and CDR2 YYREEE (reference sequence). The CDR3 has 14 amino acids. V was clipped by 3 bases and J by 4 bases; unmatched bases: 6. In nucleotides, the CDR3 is TGTGCCAGCAGCTATCAGGGGGTTGCCACTGAAGCTTTCTTT. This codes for CASSYQGVATEAFF.

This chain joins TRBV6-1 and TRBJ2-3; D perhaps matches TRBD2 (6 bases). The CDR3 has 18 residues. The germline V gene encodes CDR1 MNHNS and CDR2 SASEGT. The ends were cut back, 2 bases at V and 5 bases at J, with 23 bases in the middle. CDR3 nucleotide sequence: TGTGCCAGCAGTGAATTATTCTCTGGAGGGAAAGGAAGAGATACGCAGTATTTT. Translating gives CASSELFSGGKGRDTQYF.

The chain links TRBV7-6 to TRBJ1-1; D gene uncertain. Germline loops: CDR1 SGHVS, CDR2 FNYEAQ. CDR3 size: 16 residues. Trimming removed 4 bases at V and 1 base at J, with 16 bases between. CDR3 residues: CASSSVYGRKNTEAFF. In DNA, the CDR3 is TGTGCCAGCAGCTCAGTTTATGGCCGGAAGAACACTGAAGCTTTCTTT.

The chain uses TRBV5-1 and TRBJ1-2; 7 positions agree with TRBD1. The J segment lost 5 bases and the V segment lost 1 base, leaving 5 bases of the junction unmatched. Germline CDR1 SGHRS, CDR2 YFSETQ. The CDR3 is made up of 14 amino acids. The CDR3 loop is CASSLPGQLYGYTF. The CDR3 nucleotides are TGCGCCAGCAGCTTGCCGGGACAGTTATATGGCTACACCTTC. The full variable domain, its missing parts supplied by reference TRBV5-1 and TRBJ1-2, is KAGVTQTPRYLIKTRGQQVTLSCSPISGHRSVSWYQQTPGQGLQFLFEYFSETQRNKGNFPGRFSGRQFSNSRSEMNVSTLELGDSALYLCASSLPGQLYGYTFGSGTRLTVV.

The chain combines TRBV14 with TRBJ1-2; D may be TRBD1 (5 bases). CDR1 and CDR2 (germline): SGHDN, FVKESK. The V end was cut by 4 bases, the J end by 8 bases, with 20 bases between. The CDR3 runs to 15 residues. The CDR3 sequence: CASSRSRGFGDGYTF. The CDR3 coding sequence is TGTGCCAGCAGCCGCTCAAGGGGTTTCGGGGACGGCTACACCTTC.

CDR3 protein: CASSNRLEQFF. The CDR3 coding sequence is TGTGCCAGCAGCAATCGGCTAGAGCAGTTCTTC. This chain links TRBV7-3 with TRBJ2-1; no reliable D call. From germline, CDR1 is SGHTA and CDR2 FQGTGA. Deletions cut 5 bases from V and 10 bases from J, with 9 bases between. This CDR3 contains 11 residues.

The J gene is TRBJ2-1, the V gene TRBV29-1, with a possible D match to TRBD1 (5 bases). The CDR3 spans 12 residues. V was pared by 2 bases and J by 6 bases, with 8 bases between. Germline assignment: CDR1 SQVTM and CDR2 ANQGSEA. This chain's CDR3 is CSVELGVNEQFF. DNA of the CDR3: TGCAGCGTTGAACTAGGGGTCAATGAGCAGTTCTTC.

The CDR3 DNA is TGCGCCAGCAGCCAAGATAGTCTAGAAGAGACCCAGTACTTC. It codes for CASSQDSLEETQYF. This chain uses TRBV4-1 with TRBJ2-5; no clear D gene. CDR3 length: 14 amino acids. V shed 0 bases and J shed 3 bases, with 8 bases lying between them. Germline lookup yields CDR1 MGHRA and CDR2 YSYEKL.

CDR3 residues: CASSPGGSYNSPLHF. As DNA, the CDR3 is TGTGCCAGCAGTCCCGGGGGCTCCTATAATTCACCCCTCCACTTT. This chain connects TRBV27 to TRBJ1-6; a possible D gene is TRBD1 (5 bases). The CDR3 extends over 15 amino acids. The V end was cut by 5 bases, the J end by 0 bases, with 8 bases between. Germline loops: CDR1 MNHEY, CDR2 SMNVEV (reference sequence).

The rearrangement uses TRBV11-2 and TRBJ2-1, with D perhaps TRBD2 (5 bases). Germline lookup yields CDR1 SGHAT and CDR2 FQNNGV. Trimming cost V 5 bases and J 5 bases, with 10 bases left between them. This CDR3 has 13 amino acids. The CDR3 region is CASSRTPNNEQFF. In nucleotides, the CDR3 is TGTGCCAGCAGCAGGACTCCTAACAATGAGCAGTTCTTC.

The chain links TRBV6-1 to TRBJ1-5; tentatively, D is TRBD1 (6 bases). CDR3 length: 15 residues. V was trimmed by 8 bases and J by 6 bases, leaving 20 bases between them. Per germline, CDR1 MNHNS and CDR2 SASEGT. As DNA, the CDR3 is TGTGCCAGCGGGGACGGGGACACCTTTAGTCAGCCCCAGCATTTT. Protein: CASGDGDTFSQPQHF.